This T cell receptor beta chain was obtained from a study of OX40 agonist ivuxolimab in advanced cancers. General notes on the study: The costimulatory receptor OX40 (CD134) was targeted by ivuxolimab, a fully human IgG2 agonistic monoclonal antibody. Intravenous ivuxolimab was administered to patients every 2 weeks at six dose levels: 0.01, 0.1, 0.3, 1.5, 3 and 10 mg/kg. Of the roughly 51 dose-escalation patients, hepatocellular carcinoma was present in about 20, melanoma in roughly 15, renal cell carcinoma in 9 and head and neck cancer in 9. In the dose-escalation cohort, 82.7% of patients were male, and the mean age was roughly 60 years, with a range of roughly 20 to 79. Patients were allowed to have had prior anti-PD-1, anti-PD-L1 or anti-CTLA-4 therapy, and approximately 40% of the dose-escalation patients had been treated with checkpoint inhibitors. Three dose-escalation patients achieved partial responses, one with hepatocellular carcinoma and two with cutaneous melanoma. Peripheral TCRbeta sequencing was intended to test whether TCR sequence diversity was altered and clonal T-cell expansion was caused by ivuxolimab. The monotherapy dose-escalation portion (N ≈ 56 patients) of the phase I ivuxolimab trial is reported in the paper.

Including the terminal cysteine and phenylalanine, the CDR3 comprises 13 residues. The sequence is cut down to CDR3 DNA, 39 bases in frame from base 1. In the germline V gene, CDR1 corresponds to ENHRY and CDR2 to SYGVKD. V is cut by 3 bases and J by 4 bases, and the space between the germline ends is 6 bases. Patients with a history of autoimmune disease or receiving systemic immunosuppression were excluded from the trial. Peripheral blood for TCR sequencing was collected from all dose cohorts at baseline, on cycle 4 day 1, and on cycle 7 day 1. Samples came from an open-label, multicenter, first-in-human phase I dose-escalation trial of ivuxolimab. Adults with locally advanced or metastatic melanoma, renal cell carcinoma, hepatocellular carcinoma or head and neck squamous cell carcinoma were enrolled in the trial. CD4+ and CD8+ T cells were sorted separately from peripheral blood before TCR sequencing.

The paper's findings and limits, for the study overall: Partial responders in the 0.1-3.0 mg/kg groups had among the lowest normalized peripheral clonal expansion, especially among CD8+ T cells. Low levels of normalized T-cell clonal expansion were also shown by some nonresponding patients. At doses of 0.1 to 3.0 mg/kg, clonal expansion of both CD4+ and CD8+ blood T cells was observed from baseline to week 6. Antigen specificity was not determined for the clonally expanded peripheral T cells. After ivuxolimab, CD8+ T cells had more expanded clones than CD4+ T cells on average.

As to this clone: Its antigen specificity is not known. The sample holds no much larger clone one base away, and base qualities are not on file.

Genomic DNA was isolated from the sorted cells so that the TCRbeta CDR3 region could be sequenced. TCRbeta CDR3 regions were sequenced using the immunoSEQ Assay. TCRdb holds this immuneACCESS table with in-frame rearrangements only. Some clones are missing; in checked studies, unresolved V genes explain under half, and the rest has no known cause. Across this sample there are 73,000 or so clones, with 86% seen only once. The ten largest clones add up to under 0.75% of the sample. The source is an adult with an advanced solid tumor such as melanoma, head and neck, liver or kidney cancer. The chain uses TRBV10-3 and TRBJ2-2; no D gene call is confident. This sample comprised CD4+ or CD8+ T cells sorted from blood, obtained in a trial of the OX40 agonist ivuxolimab. Here is the DNA: TGTGCCATCAGTGACTATCCCACCGGGGAGCTGTTTTTT. Protein translation: CAISDYPTGELFF.